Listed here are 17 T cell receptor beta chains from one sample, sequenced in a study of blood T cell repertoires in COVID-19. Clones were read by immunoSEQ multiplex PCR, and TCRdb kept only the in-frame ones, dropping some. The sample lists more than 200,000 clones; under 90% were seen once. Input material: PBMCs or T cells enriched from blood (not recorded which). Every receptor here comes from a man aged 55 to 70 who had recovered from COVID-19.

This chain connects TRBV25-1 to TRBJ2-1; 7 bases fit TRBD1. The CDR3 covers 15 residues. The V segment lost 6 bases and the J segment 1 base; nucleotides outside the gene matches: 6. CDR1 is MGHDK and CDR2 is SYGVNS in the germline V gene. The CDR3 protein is CASSRQGVSYNEQFF. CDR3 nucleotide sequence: TGTGCCAGCAGCCGTCAGGGGGTTTCCTACAATGAGCAGTTCTTC.

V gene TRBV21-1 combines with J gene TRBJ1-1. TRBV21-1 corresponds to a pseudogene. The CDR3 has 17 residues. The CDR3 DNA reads TGTGCCAGCAGCAAAGAAGGGCGGGAGGGATTGAACACTGAAGCTTTCTTT. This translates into CASSKEGREGLNTEAFF.

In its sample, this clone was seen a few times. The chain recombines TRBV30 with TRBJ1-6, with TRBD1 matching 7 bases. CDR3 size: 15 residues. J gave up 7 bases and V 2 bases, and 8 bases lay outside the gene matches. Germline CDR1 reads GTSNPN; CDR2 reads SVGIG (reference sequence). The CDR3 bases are TGTGCCTGGAGTCCCCCGGGACAGCTGAATTCACCCCTCCACTTT. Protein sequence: CAWSPPGQLNSPLHF.

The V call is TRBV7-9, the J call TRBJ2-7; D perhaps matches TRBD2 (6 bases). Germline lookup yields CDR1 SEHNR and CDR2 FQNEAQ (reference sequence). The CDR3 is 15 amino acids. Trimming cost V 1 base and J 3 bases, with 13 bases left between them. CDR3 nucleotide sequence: TGTGCCAGCAGCTTAGGCTCAGGGACTCTCTACGAGCAGTACTTC. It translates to CASSLGSGTLYEQYF.

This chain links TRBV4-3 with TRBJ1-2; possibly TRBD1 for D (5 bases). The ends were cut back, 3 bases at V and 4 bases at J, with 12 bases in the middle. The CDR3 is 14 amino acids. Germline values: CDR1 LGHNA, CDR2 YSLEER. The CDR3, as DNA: TGCGCCAGCAGCCATCCCGGACAAATCTATGGCTACACCTTC. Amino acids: CASSHPGQIYGYTF.

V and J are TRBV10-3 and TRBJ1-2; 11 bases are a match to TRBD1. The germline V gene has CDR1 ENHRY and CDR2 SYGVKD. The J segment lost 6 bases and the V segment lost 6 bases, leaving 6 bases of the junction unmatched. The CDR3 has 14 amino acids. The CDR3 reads CAIRPGQGDDGYTF. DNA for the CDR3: TGTGCCATCAGGCCGGGACAGGGGGATGATGGCTACACCTTC.

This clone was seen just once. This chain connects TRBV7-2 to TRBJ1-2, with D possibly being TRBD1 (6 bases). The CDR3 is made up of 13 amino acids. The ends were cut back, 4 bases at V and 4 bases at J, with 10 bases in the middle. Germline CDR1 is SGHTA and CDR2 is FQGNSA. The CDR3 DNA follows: TGTGCCAGCAGCTACGACAGGAGCTATGGCTACACCTTC. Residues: CASSYDRSYGYTF. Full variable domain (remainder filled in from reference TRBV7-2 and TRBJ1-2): GAGVSQSPSNKVTEKGKDVELRCDPISGHTALYWYRQSLGQGLEFLIYFQGNSAPDKSGLPSDRFSAERTGGSVSTLTIQRTQQEDSAVYLCASSYDRSYGYTFGSGTRLTVV.

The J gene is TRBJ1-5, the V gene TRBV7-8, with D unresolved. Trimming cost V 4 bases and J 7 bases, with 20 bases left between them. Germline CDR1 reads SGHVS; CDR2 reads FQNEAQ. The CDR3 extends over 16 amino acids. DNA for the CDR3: TGTGCCAGCAGCTCCGCCGAGGGTGGGTGGATACAGCCCCAGCATTTT. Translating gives CASSSAEGGWIQPQHF.

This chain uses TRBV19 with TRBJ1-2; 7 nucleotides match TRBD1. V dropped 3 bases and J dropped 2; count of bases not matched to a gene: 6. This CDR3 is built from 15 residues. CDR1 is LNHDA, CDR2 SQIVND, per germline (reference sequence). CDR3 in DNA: TGTGCCAGTAGTATGGGGACAGCAATCAACTATGGCTACACCTTC. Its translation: CASSMGTAINYGYTF.

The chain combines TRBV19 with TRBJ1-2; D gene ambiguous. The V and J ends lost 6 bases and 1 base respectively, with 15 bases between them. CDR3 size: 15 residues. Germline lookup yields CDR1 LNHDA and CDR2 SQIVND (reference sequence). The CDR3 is CASSRTSGLNYGYTF. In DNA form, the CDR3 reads TGTGCCAGTAGCCGAACCAGCGGACTTAACTATGGCTACACCTTC.

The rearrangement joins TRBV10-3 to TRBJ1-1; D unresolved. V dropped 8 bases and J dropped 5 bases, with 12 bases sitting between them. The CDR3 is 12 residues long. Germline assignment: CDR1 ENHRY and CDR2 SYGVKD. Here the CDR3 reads CAIADFGTEAFF. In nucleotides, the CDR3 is TGTGCCATCGCGGATTTTGGAACTGAAGCTTTCTTT.

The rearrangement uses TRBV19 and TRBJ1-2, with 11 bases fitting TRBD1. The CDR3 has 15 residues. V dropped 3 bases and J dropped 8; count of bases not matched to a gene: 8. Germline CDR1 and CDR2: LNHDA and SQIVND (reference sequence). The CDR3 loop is CASSIRTGGAKGYTF. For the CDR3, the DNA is TGTGCCAGTAGTATTAGGACAGGGGGCGCGAAGGGCTACACCTTC.

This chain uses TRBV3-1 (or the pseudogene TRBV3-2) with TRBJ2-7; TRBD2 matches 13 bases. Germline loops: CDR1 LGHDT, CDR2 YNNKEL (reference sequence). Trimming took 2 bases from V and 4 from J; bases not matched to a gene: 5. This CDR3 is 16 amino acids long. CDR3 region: CASSQQGLAGIYEQYF. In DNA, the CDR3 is TGTGCCAGCAGCCAACAGGGACTAGCGGGGATATACGAGCAGTACTTC.

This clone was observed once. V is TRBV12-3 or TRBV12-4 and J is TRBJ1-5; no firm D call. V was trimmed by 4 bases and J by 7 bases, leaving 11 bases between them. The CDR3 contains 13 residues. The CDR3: CASSYAPRQPQHF. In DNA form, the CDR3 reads TGTGCCAGCAGTTACGCTCCGCGCCAGCCCCAGCATTTT.

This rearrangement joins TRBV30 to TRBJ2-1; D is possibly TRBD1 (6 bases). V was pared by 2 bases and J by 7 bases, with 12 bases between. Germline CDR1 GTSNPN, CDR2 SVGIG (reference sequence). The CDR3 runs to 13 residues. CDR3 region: CAWSREDSNEQFF. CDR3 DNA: TGTGCCTGGAGTAGAGAGGACAGTAATGAGCAGTTCTTC.

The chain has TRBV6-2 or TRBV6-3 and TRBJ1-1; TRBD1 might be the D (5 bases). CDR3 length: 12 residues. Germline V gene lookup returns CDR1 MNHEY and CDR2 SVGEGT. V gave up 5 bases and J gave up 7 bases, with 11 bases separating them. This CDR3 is CASSTTRGEAFF. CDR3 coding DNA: TGTGCCAGCAGTACCACAAGGGGTGAAGCTTTCTTT.

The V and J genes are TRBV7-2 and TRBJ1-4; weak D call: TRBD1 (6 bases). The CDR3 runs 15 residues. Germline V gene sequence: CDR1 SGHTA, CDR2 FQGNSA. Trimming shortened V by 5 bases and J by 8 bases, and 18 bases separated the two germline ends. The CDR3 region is CASSPGGALSEKLFF. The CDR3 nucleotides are TGTGCCAGCAGCCCGGGGGGGGCATTATCGGAAAAACTGTTTTTT.